This TCR beta chain comes out of a study of shared clonotypes between healthy human individuals. The study's findings and limits: Across subsets, estimated richness was generally greater for naive than for memory populations. Depth of sequencing was expected to influence donor clonotype sharing.

About this clone itself: The antigen is undetermined.

Partitioning of CD4+ cells yielded a CD45RA+ naive subset and a CD45RA-negative memory subset. Using immunoSEQ multiplex PCR, the repertoire was profiled, and TCRdb retains in-frame clones only, with some absent. The repertoire holds around 1 million clones, about three quarters seen once, with over 1.3% in the top ten. This CDR3 has 16 residues. The germline V gene encodes CDR1 SGHRS and CDR2 YFSETQ. V shed 3 bases and J 7 bases; nucleotides not matched to a gene: 13. The TCR originated in a man between 18 and 35 years old in good health. Material for sequencing was memory CD4+ T cells sorted from blood. Subset noted: CD45RA-negative fraction. This chain joins TRBV5-1 and TRBJ1-2; 9 nucleotides match TRBD1. CDR3 loop: CASSWEPRDRVSGYTF. CDR3 DNA sequence: TGCGCCAGCAGCTGGGAACCACGGGACAGGGTGTCTGGCTACACCTTC.